This note documents a single TCR beta chain sequence. The data belong to a study of blood T cell repertoires in COVID-19. With 0 bases clipped from V and 7 bases from J, the junction kept 8 bases outside the gene matches. The CDR3 totals 16 residues. Germline V CDR1 and CDR2: MNHEY, SVGEGT. Generated by immunoSEQ multiplex PCR, the TCRdb table keeps only in-frame clones and is missing some. Here the sample spans some 82,000 clones, about four fifths being singletons. V is TRBV6-2 or TRBV6-3 and J is TRBJ1-2; 10 nucleotides agree with TRBD1. The receptor's source is a man of 80 years or more with acute or convalescent COVID-19. Source material: peripheral blood. CDR3 in amino acids: CASSYSEGQGTRGYTF. In DNA form, the CDR3 reads TGTGCCAGCAGTTACTCCGAGGGACAGGGGACCCGTGGCTACACCTTC.